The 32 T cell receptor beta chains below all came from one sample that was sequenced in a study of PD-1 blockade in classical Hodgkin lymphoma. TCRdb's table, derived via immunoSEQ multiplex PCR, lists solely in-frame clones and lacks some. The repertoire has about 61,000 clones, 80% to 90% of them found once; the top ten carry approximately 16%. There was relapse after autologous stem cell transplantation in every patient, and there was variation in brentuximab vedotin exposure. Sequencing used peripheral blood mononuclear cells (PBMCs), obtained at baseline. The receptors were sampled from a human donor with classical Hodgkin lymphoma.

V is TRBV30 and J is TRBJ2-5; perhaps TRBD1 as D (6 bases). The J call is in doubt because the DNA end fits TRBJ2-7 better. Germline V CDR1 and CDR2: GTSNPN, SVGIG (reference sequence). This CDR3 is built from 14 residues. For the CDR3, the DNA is TGTGCCTGGAGTACAAGGACCAGGGGTCTCGAGCAGTACTTC. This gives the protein CAWSTRTRGLEQYF.

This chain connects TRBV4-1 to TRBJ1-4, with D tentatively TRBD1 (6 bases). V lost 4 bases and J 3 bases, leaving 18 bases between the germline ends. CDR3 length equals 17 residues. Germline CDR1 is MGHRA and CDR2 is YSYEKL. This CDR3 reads CASSLRGYEEPNEKLFF. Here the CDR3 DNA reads TGCGCCAGCAGCCTAAGGGGGTACGAGGAACCTAATGAAAAACTGTTTTTT.

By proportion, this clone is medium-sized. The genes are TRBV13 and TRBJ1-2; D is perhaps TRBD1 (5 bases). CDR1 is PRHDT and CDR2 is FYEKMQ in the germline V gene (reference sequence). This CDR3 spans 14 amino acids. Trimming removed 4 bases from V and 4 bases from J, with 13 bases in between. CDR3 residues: CASSWQGVGYGYTF. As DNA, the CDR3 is TGTGCCAGCAGCTGGCAGGGAGTTGGCTATGGCTACACCTTC.

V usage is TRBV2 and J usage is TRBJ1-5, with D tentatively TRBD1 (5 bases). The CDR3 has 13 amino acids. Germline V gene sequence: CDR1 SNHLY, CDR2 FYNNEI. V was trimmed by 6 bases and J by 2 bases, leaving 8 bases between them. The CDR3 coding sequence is TGTGCCAGCAGAGGGGACGGCAATCAGCCCCAGCATTTT. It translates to CASRGDGNQPQHF. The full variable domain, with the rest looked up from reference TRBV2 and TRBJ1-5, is EPEVTQTPSHQVTQMGQEVILRCVPISNHLYFYWYRQILGQKVEFLVSFYNNEISEKSEIFDDQFSVERPDGSNFTLKIRSTKLEDSAMYFCASRGDGNQPQHFGDGTRLSIL.

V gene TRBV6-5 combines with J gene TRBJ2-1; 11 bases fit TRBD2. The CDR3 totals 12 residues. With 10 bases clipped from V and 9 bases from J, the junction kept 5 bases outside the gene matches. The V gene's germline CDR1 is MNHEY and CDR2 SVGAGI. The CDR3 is CATLAGGREQFF. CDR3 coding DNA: TGTGCCACGTTAGCGGGGGGGCGTGAGCAGTTCTTC.

The CDR3 protein is CASRLGTGGPGELFF. The CDR3 DNA reads as TGTGCCAGCAGACTAGGGACAGGGGGCCCCGGGGAGCTGTTTTTT. This chain connects TRBV2 to TRBJ2-2, with TRBD1 identical over 12 bases. J lost 6 bases, V lost 6 bases, and 5 bases had no gene match. The CDR3 extends over 15 amino acids. Germline loops: CDR1 SNHLY, CDR2 FYNNEI.

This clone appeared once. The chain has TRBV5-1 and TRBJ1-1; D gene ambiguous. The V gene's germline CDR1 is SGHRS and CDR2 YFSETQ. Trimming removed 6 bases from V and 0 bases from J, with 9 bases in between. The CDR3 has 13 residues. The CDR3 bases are TGCGCCAGCACCGCGGAGATGAACACTGAAGCTTTCTTT. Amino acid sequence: CASTAEMNTEAFF.

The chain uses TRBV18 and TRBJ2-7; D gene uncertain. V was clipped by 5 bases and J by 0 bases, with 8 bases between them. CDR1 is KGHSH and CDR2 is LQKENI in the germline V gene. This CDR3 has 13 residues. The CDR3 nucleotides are TGTGCCAGCTCATTACACGCCTCCTACGAGCAGTACTTC. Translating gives CASSLHASYEQYF.

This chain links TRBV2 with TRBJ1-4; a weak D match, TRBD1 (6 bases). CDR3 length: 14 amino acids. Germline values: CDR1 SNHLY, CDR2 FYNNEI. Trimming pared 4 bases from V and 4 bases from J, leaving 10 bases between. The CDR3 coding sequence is TGTGCCAGCAGTGTGTACAGGGATAATGAAAAACTGTTTTTT. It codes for CASSVYRDNEKLFF.

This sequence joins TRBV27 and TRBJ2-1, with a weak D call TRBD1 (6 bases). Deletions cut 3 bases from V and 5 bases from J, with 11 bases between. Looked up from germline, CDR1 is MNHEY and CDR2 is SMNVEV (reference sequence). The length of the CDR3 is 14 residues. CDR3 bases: TGTGCCAGCAGTTTTCAGGGGCGGGACAATGAGCAGTTCTTC. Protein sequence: CASSFQGRDNEQFF.

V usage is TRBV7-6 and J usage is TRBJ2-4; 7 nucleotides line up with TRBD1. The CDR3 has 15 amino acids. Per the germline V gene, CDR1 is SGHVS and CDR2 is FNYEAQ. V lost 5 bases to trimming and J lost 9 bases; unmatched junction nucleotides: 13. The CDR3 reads CASSSNDRVIGIQYF. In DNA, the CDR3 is TGTGCCAGCAGCAGTAACGACAGGGTGATTGGCATTCAGTACTTC.

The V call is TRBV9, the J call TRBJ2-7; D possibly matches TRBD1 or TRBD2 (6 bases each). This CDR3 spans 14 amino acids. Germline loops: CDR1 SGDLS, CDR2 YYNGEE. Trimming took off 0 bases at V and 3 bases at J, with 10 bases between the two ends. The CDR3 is CASSVDGGGYEQYF. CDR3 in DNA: TGTGCCAGCAGCGTAGACGGAGGGGGCTACGAGCAGTACTTC. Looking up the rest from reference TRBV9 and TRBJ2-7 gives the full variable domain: DSGVTQTPKHLITATGQRVTLRCSPRSGDLSVYWYQQSLDQGLQFLIQYYNGEERAKGNILERFSAQQFPDLHSELNLSSLELGDSALYFCASSVDGGGYEQYFGPGTRLTVT.

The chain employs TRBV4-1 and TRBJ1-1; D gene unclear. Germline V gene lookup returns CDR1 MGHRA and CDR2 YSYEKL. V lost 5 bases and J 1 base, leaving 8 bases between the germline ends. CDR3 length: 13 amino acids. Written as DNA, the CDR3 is TGCGCCAGCAGCGGGGAGGGGAACACTGAAGCTTTCTTT. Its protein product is CASSGEGNTEAFF.

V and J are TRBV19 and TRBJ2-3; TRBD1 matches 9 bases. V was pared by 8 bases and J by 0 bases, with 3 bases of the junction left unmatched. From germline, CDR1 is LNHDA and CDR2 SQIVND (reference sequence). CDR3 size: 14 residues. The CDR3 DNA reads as TGTGCCAGTGGACAGGGGCCTAGCACAGATACGCAGTATTTT. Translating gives CASGQGPSTDTQYF.

The CDR3 here is CASSQPGRGTEAFF. CDR3 coding DNA: TGTGCCAGCAGTCAACCAGGGAGAGGCACTGAAGCTTTCTTT. The chain couples TRBV6-1 to TRBJ1-1; tentatively, D is TRBD1 (5 bases). V lost 5 bases and J 4 bases, leaving 14 bases between the germline ends. Germline CDR1 reads MNHNS; CDR2 reads SASEGT. The CDR3 has 14 residues.

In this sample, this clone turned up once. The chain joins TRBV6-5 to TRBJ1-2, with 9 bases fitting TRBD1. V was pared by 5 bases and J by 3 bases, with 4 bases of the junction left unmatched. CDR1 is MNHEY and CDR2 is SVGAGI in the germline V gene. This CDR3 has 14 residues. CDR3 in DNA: TGTGCCAGCAGTCCGGGACAGGGTGACTATGGCTACACCTTC. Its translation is CASSPGQGDYGYTF.

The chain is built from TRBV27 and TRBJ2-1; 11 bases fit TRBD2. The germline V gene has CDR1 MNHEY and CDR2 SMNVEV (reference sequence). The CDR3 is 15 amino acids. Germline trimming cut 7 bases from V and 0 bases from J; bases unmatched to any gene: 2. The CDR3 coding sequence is TGTGCCAGCATTACTAGCGGGGGCTCCTACAATGAGCAGTTCTTC. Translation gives CASITSGGSYNEQFF.

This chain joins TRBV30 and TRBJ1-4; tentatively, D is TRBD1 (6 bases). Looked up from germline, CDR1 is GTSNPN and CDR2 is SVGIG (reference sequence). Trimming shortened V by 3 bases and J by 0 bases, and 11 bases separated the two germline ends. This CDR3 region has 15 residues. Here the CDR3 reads CAWSATGATNEKLFF. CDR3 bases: TGTGCCTGGAGCGCGACAGGCGCAACTAATGAAAAACTGTTTTTT.

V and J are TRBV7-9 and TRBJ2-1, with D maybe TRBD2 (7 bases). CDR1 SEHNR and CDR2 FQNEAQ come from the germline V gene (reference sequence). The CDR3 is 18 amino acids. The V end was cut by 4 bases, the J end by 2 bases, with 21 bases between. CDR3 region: CASSYQAGALVAYNEQFF. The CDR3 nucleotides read TGTGCCAGCAGCTACCAGGCGGGGGCCCTCGTAGCCTACAATGAGCAGTTCTTC.

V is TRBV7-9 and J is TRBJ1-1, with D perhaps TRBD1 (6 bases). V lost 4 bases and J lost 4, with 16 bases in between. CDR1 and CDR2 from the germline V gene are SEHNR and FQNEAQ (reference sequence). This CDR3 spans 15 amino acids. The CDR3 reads CASSSPGVGGTEAFF. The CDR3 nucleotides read TGTGCCAGCAGCTCACCAGGGGTTGGTGGCACTGAAGCTTTCTTT. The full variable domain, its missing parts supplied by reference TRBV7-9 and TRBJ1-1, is DTGVSQNPRHKITKRGQNVTFRCDPISEHNRLYWYRQTLGQGPEFLTYFQNEAQLEKSRLLSDRFSAERPKGSFSTLEIQRTEQGDSAMYLCASSSPGVGGTEAFFGQGTRLTVV.

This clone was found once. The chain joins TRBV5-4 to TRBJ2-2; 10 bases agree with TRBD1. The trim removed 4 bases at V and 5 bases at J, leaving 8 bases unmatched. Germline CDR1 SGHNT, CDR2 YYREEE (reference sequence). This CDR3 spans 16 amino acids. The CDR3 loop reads CASSPPTGQGTGELFF. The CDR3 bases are TGTGCCAGCAGCCCACCTACGGGACAGGGGACCGGGGAGCTGTTTTTT.

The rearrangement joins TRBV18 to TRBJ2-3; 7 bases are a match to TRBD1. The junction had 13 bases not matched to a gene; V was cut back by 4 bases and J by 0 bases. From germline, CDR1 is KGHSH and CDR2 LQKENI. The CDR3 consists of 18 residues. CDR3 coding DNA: TGTGCCAGCTCACAATCGCCGGGACAGATGACTAGCACAGATACGCAGTATTTT. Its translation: CASSQSPGQMTSTDTQYF. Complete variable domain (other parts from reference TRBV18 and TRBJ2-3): NAGVMQNPRHLVRRRGQEARLRCSPMKGHSHVYWYRQLPEEGLKFMVYLQKENIIDESGMPKERFSAEFPKEGPSILRIQQVVRGDSAAYFCASSQSPGQMTSTDTQYFGPGTRLTVL.

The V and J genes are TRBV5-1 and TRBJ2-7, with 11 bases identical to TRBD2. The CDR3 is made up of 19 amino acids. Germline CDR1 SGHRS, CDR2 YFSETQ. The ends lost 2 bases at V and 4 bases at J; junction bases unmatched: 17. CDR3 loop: CASSFSASGGTRLGYEQYF. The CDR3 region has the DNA TGCGCCAGCAGCTTCTCGGCTAGCGGGGGGACTCGGCTGGGATACGAGCAGTACTTC.

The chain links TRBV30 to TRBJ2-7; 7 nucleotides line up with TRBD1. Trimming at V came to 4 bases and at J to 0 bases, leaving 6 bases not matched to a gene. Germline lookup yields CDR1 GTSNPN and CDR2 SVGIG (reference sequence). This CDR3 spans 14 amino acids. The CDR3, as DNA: TGTGCCTGGAACAGGGGTACTAGCTCCTACGAGCAGTACTTC. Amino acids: CAWNRGTSSYEQYF.

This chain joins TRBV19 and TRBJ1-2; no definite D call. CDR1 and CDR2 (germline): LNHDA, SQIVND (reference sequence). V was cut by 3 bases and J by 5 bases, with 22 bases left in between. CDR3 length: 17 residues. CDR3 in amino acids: CASSIGIRGLGRYGYTF. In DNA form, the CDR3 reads TGTGCCAGTAGTATCGGGATCCGAGGGCTCGGGCGGTATGGCTACACCTTC.

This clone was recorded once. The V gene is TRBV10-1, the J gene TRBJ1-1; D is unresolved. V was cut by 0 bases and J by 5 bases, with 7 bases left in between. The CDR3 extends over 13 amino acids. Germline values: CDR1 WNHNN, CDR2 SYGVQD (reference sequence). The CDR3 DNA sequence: TGCGCCAGCAGTGAGTCGCGGGCGACTGAAGCTTTCTTT. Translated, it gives CASSESRATEAFF.

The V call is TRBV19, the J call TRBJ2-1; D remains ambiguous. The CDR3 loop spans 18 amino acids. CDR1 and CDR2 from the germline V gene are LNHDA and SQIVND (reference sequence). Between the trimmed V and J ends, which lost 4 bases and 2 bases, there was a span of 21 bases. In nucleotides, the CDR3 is TGTGCCAGTAGTACCCTAACGGATTCGCCAGCACCCTACAATGAGCAGTTCTTC. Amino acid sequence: CASSTLTDSPAPYNEQFF. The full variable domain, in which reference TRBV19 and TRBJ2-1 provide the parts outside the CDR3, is DGGITQSPKYLFRKEGQNVTLSCEQNLNHDAMYWYRQDPGQGLRLIYYSQIVNDFQKGDIAEGYSVSREKKESFPLTVTSAQKNPTAFYLCASSTLTDSPAPYNEQFFGPGTRLTVL.

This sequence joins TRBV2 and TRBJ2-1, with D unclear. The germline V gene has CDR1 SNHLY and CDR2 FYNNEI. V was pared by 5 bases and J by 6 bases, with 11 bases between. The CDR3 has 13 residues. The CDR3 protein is CASSLLGRNEQFF. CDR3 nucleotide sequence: TGTGCCAGCAGTCTGTTGGGCCGCAATGAGCAGTTCTTC.

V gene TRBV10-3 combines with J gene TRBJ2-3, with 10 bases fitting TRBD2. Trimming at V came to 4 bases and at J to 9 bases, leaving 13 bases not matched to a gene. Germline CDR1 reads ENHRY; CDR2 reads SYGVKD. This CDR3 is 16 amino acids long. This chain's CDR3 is CAISGQRGGSGETQYF. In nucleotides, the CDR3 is TGTGCCATCAGTGGCCAGCGGGGGGGCTCAGGCGAAACGCAGTATTTT.

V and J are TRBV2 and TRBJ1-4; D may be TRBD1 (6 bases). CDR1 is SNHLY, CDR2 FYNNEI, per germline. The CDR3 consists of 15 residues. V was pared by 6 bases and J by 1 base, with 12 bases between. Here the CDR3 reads CASRQGLETNEKLFF. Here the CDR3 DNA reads TGTGCCAGCAGACAGGGCCTTGAAACTAATGAAAAACTGTTTTTT.

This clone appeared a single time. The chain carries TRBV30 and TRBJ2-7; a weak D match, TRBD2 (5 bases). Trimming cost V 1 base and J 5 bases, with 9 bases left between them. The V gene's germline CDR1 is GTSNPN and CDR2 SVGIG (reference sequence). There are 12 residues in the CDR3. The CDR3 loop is CAWSAPGNEQYF. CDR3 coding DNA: TGTGCCTGGAGTGCGCCGGGGAACGAGCAGTACTTC.

The CDR3 DNA follows: TGTGCCAGCAGCTTAGCGACCGACAGAGATACGCAGTATTTT. It is translated as CASSLATDRDTQYF. This sequence joins TRBV7-9 and TRBJ2-3; perhaps TRBD1 as D (5 bases). The CDR3 extends over 14 amino acids. Looked up from germline, CDR1 is SEHNR and CDR2 is FQNEAQ (reference sequence). V shed 0 bases and J shed 5 bases, with 9 bases lying between them.